Here is one TCR beta chain with its context. Its target is unknown. V was cut by 2 bases and J by 4 bases, with 18 bases left in between. The CDR3 runs to 16 residues. Germline V gene data show CDR1 as MNHEY and CDR2 as SMNVEV (reference sequence). The data were taken from a study of a mutant IDH1 vaccine in newly diagnosed glioma. About the research overall: Commencement of vaccination occurred 4-6 weeks following radiotherapy alone, or concurrently with temozolomide cycles.

Only in-frame clones appear in the TCRdb table, and some are missing; sequencing was by immunoSEQ multiplex PCR. The sample yields roughly 60,000 clones, 81% seen once. The time point: week 35, safety follow-up. Every vaccine dose comprised 300 ug of mutant IDH1 20-mer peptide plus topical imiquimod. The material was PBMCs, obtained from a glioma patient whose treatment included an IDH1 peptide vaccine. This sequence originates from a man between 40 and 49 years old with glioma. V gene TRBV27 combines with J gene TRBJ2-7; weak D call: TRBD2 (6 bases). The CDR3 region has the DNA TGTGCCAGCAGTTTAAGGAATGGACTAACCGATTACGAGCAGTACTTC. Protein: CASSLRNGLTDYEQYF.